The source of this TCR beta chain is a study of radiotherapy plus CTLA-4 blockade in lung cancer. The wider study: Of the patients, more than 15% showed objective responses and around 32% attained disease control.

For this clone: Its antigen is unidentified.

Study-level results: Clones of tumor-derived TCRs expanded in blood after radiotherapy plus ipilimumab. Early shifts in blood T cell clones, with interferon-beta, reportedly predicted response best.

The trim removed 3 bases at V and 2 bases at J, leaving 1 base unmatched. The CDR3 runs to 15 residues. The germline V gene has CDR1 LNHDA and CDR2 SQIVND (reference sequence). Measured with immunoSEQ multiplex PCR; TCRdb has only the in-frame clones, and not every one. In the table there are 95,000 to 150,000 clones, 85% to 90% of which are singletons. This sequence joins TRBV19 and TRBJ1-3, with 10 bases matching TRBD1. This TCR came from a human donor with non-small cell lung cancer that progressed on radiotherapy plus ipilimumab. Sequenced here: peripheral blood, sampled from a patient treated with radiotherapy plus ipilimumab. The CDR3 loop is CASSIGTGAGNTIYF. Here the CDR3 DNA reads TGTGCCAGTAGTATTGGGACAGGGGCTGGAAACACCATATATTTT. The whole variable domain, filled in from reference TRBV19 and TRBJ1-3, reads DGGITQSPKYLFRKEGQNVTLSCEQNLNHDAMYWYRQDPGQGLRLIYYSQIVNDFQKGDIAEGYSVSREKKESFPLTVTSAQKNPTAFYLCASSIGTGAGNTIYFGEGSWLTVV.